This T cell receptor (beta chain) is from a study of T-cell reconstitution after alpha-beta-depleted transplantation in children. Findings of the study overall: It was newly produced T cells that mostly accounted for T-cell counts and diversity one year after transplant.

This clonotype has a handful of counts. As yet, its antigen is unknown. Construction of the TCRbeta library involved unique molecular identifiers. One entry per CDR3 protein, called by TCRdb with MiXCR from the PCR reads. The sample has about 980,000 distinct CDR3 sequences; less than 30% are singletons. The ends were cut back, 1 base at V and 2 bases at J, with 8 bases in the middle. The CDR3 runs to 14 residues. The germline V gene has CDR1 MGHRA and CDR2 YSYEKL. The source of this sequence is a boy under two years old who had a stem cell transplant for SCID, so the T cells may come from the graft donor. The specimen comprised PBMCs, mostly from graft donor cells, sampled 360 days after TCRalphabeta/CD19-depleted stem cell transplant. J is TRBJ2-5 and V is TRBV4-1; perhaps TRBD1 as D (5 bases). The CDR3 here is CASSQADRQETQYF. The DNA for the CDR3 is TGCGCCAGCAGCCAAGCTGACAGACAAGAGACCCAGTACTTC.